These 18 T cell receptor beta chains came from one sample sequenced in a study of cytomegalovirus exposure and HLA in healthy donors. Method: immunoSEQ multiplex PCR; TCRdb's copy keeps in-frame clones and lacks some. The repertoire includes 100,000 to 120,000 clones, roughly 90% of them detected once, and under 2% sits in the top ten. Sequencing was carried out using PBMCs. The receptors come from a woman aged 18-29 years in good health and CMV-seronegative.

The V call is TRBV4-1, the J call TRBJ1-6; 8 bases align to TRBD1. V was pared by 4 bases and J by 9 bases, with 8 bases of the junction left unmatched. Looked up from germline, CDR1 is MGHRA and CDR2 is YSYEKL. CDR3 size: 15 residues. The CDR3 sequence: CASSRRGDRGSPLHF. The CDR3, as DNA: TGCGCCAGCAGCCGGAGAGGCGACAGGGGTTCACCCCTCCACTTT.

The rearrangement links TRBV7-9 to TRBJ2-1, with D tentatively TRBD2 (6 bases). The V gene's germline CDR1 is SEHNR and CDR2 FQNEAQ (reference sequence). The CDR3 is 15 amino acids. V lost 5 bases and J lost 10, with 21 bases in between. In nucleotides, the CDR3 is TGTGCCAGCAGCCCGCGAGATTTTGGGAGGAGGGAGCAGTTCTTC. It codes for CASSPRDFGRREQFF.

This sequence joins TRBV5-6 and TRBJ1-4; 9 bases line up with TRBD1. Germline loops: CDR1 SGHDT, CDR2 YYEEEE. With 4 bases clipped from V and 7 bases from J, the junction kept 5 bases outside the gene matches. The CDR3 contains 14 residues. CDR3 amino acids: CASSPQGAAEKLFF. In DNA, the CDR3 is TGTGCCAGCAGCCCACAGGGGGCTGCTGAAAAACTGTTTTTT.

The chain joins TRBV6-6 to TRBJ2-1; 9 bases agree with TRBD2. CDR1 is MNHNY, CDR2 SVGAGI, per germline (reference sequence). The CDR3 totals 14 residues. J lost 7 bases, V lost 7 bases, and 8 bases had no gene match. This CDR3 is CASNNGLAYNEQFF. For the CDR3, the DNA is TGTGCCAGCAATAACGGACTAGCGTATAATGAGCAGTTCTTC.

The J gene is TRBJ1-5, the V gene TRBV6-1; the D gene is possibly TRBD1 (5 bases). The V gene lost 2 bases and the J gene lost 3 bases, with 11 bases spanning the gap. There are 15 residues in the CDR3. Germline V lookup: CDR1 MNHNS, CDR2 SASEGT. The CDR3 DNA follows: TGTGCCAGCAGTGAATGGGGACTCCCCAATCAGCCCCAGCATTTT. As protein: CASSEWGLPNQPQHF.

V and J are TRBV29-1 and TRBJ2-7, with a tentative D call TRBD2 (6 bases). CDR1 is SQVTM and CDR2 is ANQGSEA in the germline V gene. Trimming cost V 6 bases and J 0 bases, with 15 bases left between them. The CDR3 spans 14 residues. The chain's CDR3 is CSVARRDRSYEQYF. The CDR3 DNA sequence: TGCAGCGTGGCTCGGCGGGACCGCTCCTACGAGCAGTACTTC.

This chain links TRBV4-3 with TRBJ2-7; the match to TRBD1 covers 8 bases. Unmatched junction bases numbered 17, after V lost 0 bases and J lost 4 bases. Germline V lookup: CDR1 LGHNA, CDR2 YSLEER. The CDR3 consists of 19 residues. In nucleotides, the CDR3 is TGCGCCAGCAGCCAAGATCTAAACAGGGGGACAACCTATGGGTACGAGCAGTACTTC. Translation gives CASSQDLNRGTTYGYEQYF.

V and J are TRBV4-2 and TRBJ1-1; 7 positions match TRBD1. CDR1 and CDR2 from the germline V gene are LGHNA and YNFKEQ. V was clipped by 1 base and J by 0 bases; unmatched bases: 2. The CDR3 sequence is 15 residues long. In nucleotides, the CDR3 is TGTGCCAGCAGCCAAGGACAGGGCCTGAACACTGAAGCTTTCTTT. It translates to CASSQGQGLNTEAFF.

V gene TRBV4-2 combines with J gene TRBJ1-4; TRBD1 might be the D (6 bases). Germline CDR1 and CDR2: LGHNA and YNFKEQ. The CDR3 sequence is 15 residues long. Trimming removed 1 base from V and 4 bases from J, with 10 bases in between. The DNA of the CDR3 is TGTGCCAGCAGCCAAGCGGGGGGGCTTAATGAAAAACTGTTTTTT. Its translation is CASSQAGGLNEKLFF.

This chain links TRBV11-3 with TRBJ2-7, with D perhaps TRBD1 (5 bases). The germline CDR1 and CDR2 sequences are SGHNT and YENEEA. The CDR3 length is 14 residues. Trimming cost V 2 bases and J 7 bases, with 15 bases left between them. The CDR3 region is CASSLNGASGEQYF. CDR3 nucleotides: TGTGCCAGCAGCTTAAATGGGGCGTCTGGAGAGCAGTACTTC. Based on the CDR3 plus reference TRBV11-3 and TRBJ2-7, the full variable domain is EAGVVQSPRYKIIEKKQPVAFWCNPISGHNTLYWYLQNLGQGPELLIRYENEEAVDDSQLPKDRFSAERLKGVDSTLKIQPAELGDSAVYLCASSLNGASGEQYFGPGTRLTVT.

The chain has TRBV29-1 and TRBJ2-3; TRBD2 agrees at 8 bases. Per the germline V gene, CDR1 is SQVTM and CDR2 is ANQGSEA. The V and J ends lost 6 bases and 1 base, in that order; junction bases with no gene match: 6. The CDR3 contains 14 residues. CDR3 coding DNA: TGCAGCGTCCAGCGGGGGAGGGGCACAGATACGCAGTATTTT. Its translation: CSVQRGRGTDTQYF.

The rearrangement joins TRBV2 to TRBJ2-7, with D possibly being TRBD1 (5 bases). CDR1 is SNHLY and CDR2 is FYNNEI in the germline V gene. V lost 4 bases, J lost 0 bases, and 10 bases lay in between. CDR3 length equals 14 residues. The CDR3 sequence is CASSGQGSSYEQYF. In nucleotides, the CDR3 is TGTGCCAGCAGTGGCCAGGGATCCTCCTACGAGCAGTACTTC.

J is TRBJ1-2 and V is TRBV2, with 8 bases that match TRBD1. Per germline, CDR1 SNHLY and CDR2 FYNNEI. Trimming removed 7 bases from V and 1 base from J; junction bases left unmatched: 11. The CDR3 contains 16 residues. CDR3 amino acids: CASTTGGAQLNYGYTF. The CDR3 DNA sequence: TGTGCCAGCACAACAGGGGGTGCTCAGCTTAACTATGGCTACACCTTC. The full variable domain, completed using reference TRBV2 and TRBJ1-2, is EPEVTQTPSHQVTQMGQEVILRCVPISNHLYFYWYRQILGQKVEFLVSFYNNEISEKSEIFDDQFSVERPDGSNFTLKIRSTKLEDSAMYFCASTTGGAQLNYGYTFGSGTRLTVV.

The genes are TRBV4-2 and TRBJ2-1; 9 positions match TRBD2. Germline values: CDR1 LGHNA, CDR2 YNFKEQ. The CDR3 length is 18 residues. The V and J ends lost 0 bases and 7 bases, in that order; junction bases with no gene match: 13. CDR3 nucleotides: TGTGCCAGCAGCCAAGATCCGGTCGTAGCGGGAGTAGTGAATGAGCAGTTCTTC. As protein: CASSQDPVVAGVVNEQFF.

The chain is built from TRBV27 and TRBJ2-2; tentative D call: TRBD2 (7 bases). The CDR3 covers 14 residues. CDR1 and CDR2 (germline): MNHEY, SMNVEV (reference sequence). Trimming removed 8 bases at V and 1 base at J, with 11 bases between. Here the CDR3 reads CASGGGGNTGELFF. CDR3 in DNA: TGTGCCAGCGGGGGAGGGGGGAACACCGGGGAGCTGTTTTTT.

The chain combines TRBV30 with TRBJ2-1; 7 bases fit TRBD2. The V segment lost 3 bases and the J segment 4 bases; nucleotides outside the gene matches: 12. Germline CDR1 and CDR2: GTSNPN and SVGIG (reference sequence). The CDR3 is made up of 16 amino acids. The CDR3 sequence: CAWRVKGLAVYNEQFF. CDR3 coding DNA: TGTGCCTGGAGGGTGAAGGGGCTAGCGGTATACAATGAGCAGTTCTTC.

The V call is TRBV7-2, the J call TRBJ1-5; the match to TRBD1 covers 7 bases. In germline, CDR1 is SGHTA, CDR2 FQGNSA. This CDR3 spans 14 amino acids. V shed 3 bases, J shed 3 bases, and the junction held 2 bases outside the gene matches. The CDR3 protein is CASSLTGFNQPQHF. The CDR3 bases are TGTGCCAGCAGCTTGACAGGGTTCAATCAGCCCCAGCATTTT.

The chain carries TRBV6-5 and TRBJ2-7; no clear D. The CDR3 extends over 13 amino acids. V was trimmed by 2 bases and J by 2 bases, leaving 7 bases between them. The germline CDR1 and CDR2 sequences are MNHEY and SVGAGI. Here the CDR3 reads CASSYAVAYEQYF. The CDR3 nucleotides read TGTGCCAGCAGTTACGCGGTGGCCTACGAGCAGTACTTC.